These 32 T cell receptor beta chains came from one sample sequenced in a study of T cells after yellow fever vaccination. TCRdb re-analysed the 5' RACE reads in MiXCR, keeping a single row per CDR3 protein. The sample lists almost 600,000 distinct CDR3 sequences; approximately 13% were seen once. The sequencing here drew on PBMCs, taken on the day of the yellow fever booster vaccination. These receptors all stem from a man between 25 and 39 years old who received the YFV17D yellow fever vaccine.

This chain uses TRBV12-3 or TRBV12-4 with TRBJ1-4; no clear D gene. This CDR3 region has 15 residues. V dropped 6 bases and J dropped 2 bases, with 13 bases sitting between them. DNA for the CDR3: TGTGCCAGCAGCTCCCTTGGGTTGACTAATGAAAAACTGTTTTTT. Translation: CASSSLGLTNEKLFF.

J is TRBJ2-5 and V is TRBV11-2, with unresolved D. CDR3 length: 15 amino acids. Germline V lookup: CDR1 SGHAT, CDR2 FQNNGV. Trimming stripped 0 bases from V and 2 bases from J, with 10 bases between. CDR3 coding DNA: TGTGCCAGCAGCTTAGATCAACAGAATCAAGAGACCCAGTACTTC. It is translated as CASSLDQQNQETQYF.

This clonotype has a handful of counts. The chain links TRBV15 to TRBJ2-1; D not certain. From germline, CDR1 is LNHNV and CDR2 YYDKDF (reference sequence). The CDR3 sequence is 13 residues long. The germline V and J ends were trimmed by 5 bases and 10 bases, with 15 bases remaining between them. DNA of the CDR3: TGTGCCACCAGCGGACCCTCGGGCAACGAGCAGTTCTTC. Translation: CATSGPSGNEQFF.

This clonotype was seen a few times. This chain joins TRBV3-1 and TRBJ1-5, with D possibly matching TRBD1 (5 bases). With 2 bases removed from V and 1 base from J, the gap between germline ends came to 9 bases. CDR1 and CDR2 (germline): LGHDT, YNNKEL (reference sequence). The length of the CDR3 is 15 residues. For the CDR3, the DNA is TGTGCCAGCAGCCAATTTCAGGGAAGCAATCAGCCCCAGCATTTT. It encodes CASSQFQGSNQPQHF.

This clonotype was found a few times. This sequence joins TRBV20-1 and TRBJ2-1, with 7 positions matching TRBD2. CDR3 length: 15 amino acids. Germline assignment: CDR1 DFQATT and CDR2 SNEGSKA (reference sequence). Germline trimming cut 6 bases from V and 9 bases from J; bases unmatched to any gene: 17. The CDR3 loop reads CSATSRAGVRSEQFF. CDR3 in DNA: TGCAGTGCCACATCGCGCGCGGGAGTACGTAGTGAGCAGTTCTTC.

The sample holds a few counts of this clonotype. The chain has TRBV24-1 and TRBJ2-3; 9 nucleotides match TRBD1. Germline V gene data show CDR1 as KGHDR and CDR2 as SFDVKD. Unmatched junction bases numbered 8, after V lost 2 bases and J lost 0 bases. The CDR3 is 18 residues long. The CDR3 nucleotides read TGTGCCACCAGTGATTCGAGGACAGGGGCAACTAGCACAGATACGCAGTATTTT. Amino acids: CATSDSRTGATSTDTQYF.

This clonotype was counted a few times. The rearrangement uses TRBV28 and TRBJ2-1, with TRBD1 matching over 7 bases. This CDR3 is built from 16 residues. Germline lookup yields CDR1 MDHEN and CDR2 SYDVKM. V lost 6 bases and J lost 0; bases outside the gene matches: 8. The CDR3 region is CASRANRQGSYNEQFF. DNA for the CDR3: TGTGCCAGCAGGGCGAACAGACAGGGCTCCTACAATGAGCAGTTCTTC.

This clonotype has more than one count but fewer than ten. The chain carries TRBV24-1 and TRBJ2-1; TRBD1 aligns across 7 bases. The CDR3 extends over 13 amino acids. The V gene end was trimmed by 4 bases and the J gene end by 8 bases; junction bases not matched to a gene: 4. Germline V gene data show CDR1 as KGHDR and CDR2 as SFDVKD. The CDR3 coding sequence is TGTGCCACCAGTGACTCCGGGACAGATGAGCAGTTCTTC. Its translation is CATSDSGTDEQFF.

This clonotype was counted between two and nine times. The chain combines TRBV13 with TRBJ2-5; TRBD2 is a possible D gene (5 bases). The CDR3 is 12 amino acids. Germline CDR1 and CDR2: PRHDT and FYEKMQ (reference sequence). Between the trimmed V and J ends, which lost 5 bases and 5 bases, there was a span of 9 bases. CDR3 DNA: TGTGCCAGCAGCCACTGGGAGGAGACCCAGTACTTC. Its translation: CASSHWEETQYF.

In this sample, this clonotype turned up many times. The chain is built from TRBV5-1 and TRBJ2-7; D not certain. The CDR3 extends over 13 amino acids. CDR1 and CDR2 from the germline V gene are SGHRS and YFSETQ. V shed 0 bases and J shed 2 bases, with 6 bases lying between them. CDR3 residues: CASSLVEAYEQYF. The CDR3 DNA reads as TGCGCCAGCAGCTTGGTAGAAGCCTACGAGCAGTACTTC. Looking up the rest from reference TRBV5-1 and TRBJ2-7 gives the full variable domain: KAGVTQTPRYLIKTRGQQVTLSCSPISGHRSVSWYQQTPGQGLQFLFEYFSETQRNKGNFPGRFSGRQFSNSRSEMNVSTLELGDSALYLCASSLVEAYEQYFGPGTRLTVT.

The chain is built from TRBV6-5 and TRBJ2-7; TRBD2 matches 9 bases. The CDR3 has 15 amino acids. Germline CDR1 reads MNHEY; CDR2 reads SVGAGI. V shed 2 bases and J 2 bases; nucleotides not matched to a gene: 4. CDR3 nucleotides: TGTGCCAGCAGTTACGGGGCTAGCGGGACCTACGAGCAGTACTTC. Amino acids: CASSYGASGTYEQYF.

This chain uses TRBV4-3 with TRBJ2-5; D remains unclear. Trimming shortened V by 0 bases and J by 0 bases, and 5 bases separated the two germline ends. CDR3 length: 14 residues. Per germline, CDR1 LGHNA and CDR2 YSLEER. The CDR3 nucleotides are TGCGCCAGCAGCCAAGACTTGTACCAAGAGACCCAGTACTTC. Its translation: CASSQDLYQETQYF.

V usage is TRBV6-2 or TRBV6-3 and J usage is TRBJ2-6, with D perhaps given as TRBD1 or TRBD2 (6 bases each). The CDR3 has 18 residues. The V and J ends lost 4 bases and 3 bases respectively, with 19 bases between them. Looked up from germline, CDR1 is MNHEY and CDR2 is SVGEGT. The CDR3 DNA reads TGTGCCAGCAGTTTTTTGGGGGGCGCCAGAGGTGGGGCCAACGTCCTGACTTTC. This translates into CASSFLGGARGGANVLTF.

This clonotype turned up a few times. The chain combines TRBV6-1 with TRBJ2-1; TRBD1 is a possible D gene (7 bases). Per germline, CDR1 MNHNS and CDR2 SASEGT. V lost 3 bases, J lost 3 bases, and 15 bases lay in between. This CDR3 contains 16 residues. The CDR3 sequence is CASSDQGGRNYNEQFF. The DNA of the CDR3 is TGTGCCAGCAGTGACCAGGGGGGACGGAACTACAATGAGCAGTTCTTC.

This clonotype showed up just a few times. The chain joins TRBV20-1 to TRBJ1-4; no firm D call. CDR1 is DFQATT, CDR2 SNEGSKA, per germline (reference sequence). V shed 4 bases and J shed 8 bases, with 14 bases lying between them. This CDR3 has 13 residues. CDR3 region: CSATKGLGEKLFF. DNA for the CDR3: TGCAGTGCTACTAAGGGTTTAGGCGAAAAACTGTTTTTT.

In its sample, this clonotype was seen many times. This chain joins TRBV18 and TRBJ1-6; D is ambiguous. CDR3 size: 12 residues. V lost 0 bases to trimming and J lost 7 bases, with 1 base between them. Germline CDR1 is KGHSH and CDR2 is LQKENI. The CDR3 sequence is CASSPPNSPLHF. The CDR3 DNA follows: TGTGCCAGCTCACCACCCAATTCACCCCTCCACTTT.

This clonotype was detected only a few times. This chain connects TRBV6-1 to TRBJ1-1; no clear D. Germline lookup yields CDR1 MNHNS and CDR2 SASEGT. V shed 2 bases and J shed 0 bases, with 7 bases lying between them. The CDR3 consists of 14 residues. The CDR3 DNA is TGTGCCAGCAGTGAACAGTCCATGAACACTGAAGCTTTCTTT. Translating it yields CASSEQSMNTEAFF.

The chain is built from TRBV7-2 and TRBJ2-4; TRBD2 matches at 8 bases. This CDR3 is built from 13 residues. Per germline, CDR1 SGHTA and CDR2 FQGNSA. V was pared by 3 bases and J by 13 bases, with 8 bases of the junction left unmatched. CDR3: CASSLGTGGAQYF. In DNA form, the CDR3 reads TGTGCCAGCAGCTTGGGGACGGGGGGGGCACAGTACTTC.

The chain carries TRBV20-1 and TRBJ1-6, with TRBD1 as a possible D gene (5 bases). Germline CDR1 is DFQATT and CDR2 is SNEGSKA (reference sequence). Trimming took 2 bases from V and 7 from J, leaving 12 bases between them. The CDR3 has 14 residues. CDR3 loop: CSARPGTENSPLHF. The DNA for the CDR3 is TGCAGTGCTAGACCAGGGACCGAGAATTCACCCCTCCACTTT.

The sample holds a few counts of this clonotype. V gene TRBV4-3 combines with J gene TRBJ2-1; 8 nucleotides agree with TRBD2. CDR3 length equals 15 residues. The germline gives CDR1 LGHNA, CDR2 YSLEER. The junction had 8 bases not matched to a gene; V was cut back by 4 bases and J by 6 bases. The CDR3, as DNA: TGCGCCAGCAGCCGAACTAGCGGCGGTATCAATGAGCAGTTCTTC. Translation: CASSRTSGGINEQFF.

This chain's CDR3 is CASTSLTSGRARDEQFF. As DNA, the CDR3 is TGTGCCAGCACTTCCCTGACTAGCGGGAGGGCCAGGGATGAGCAGTTCTTC. V is TRBV6-2 or TRBV6-3 and J is TRBJ2-1; 14 nucleotides agree with TRBD2. The CDR3 extends over 17 amino acids. CDR1 and CDR2 (germline): MNHEY, SVGEGT. V trimming: 7 bases; J trimming: 8 bases; junction bases outside the gene matches: 13.

The sample holds many counts of this clonotype. This chain uses TRBV20-1 with TRBJ2-5; TRBD2 agrees at 11 bases. Germline lookup yields CDR1 DFQATT and CDR2 SNEGSKA (reference sequence). This CDR3 has 14 residues. V dropped 3 bases and J dropped 9; count of bases not matched to a gene: 9. CDR3 nucleotides: TGCAGTGCTAGTGCACTAGCGGGGGCAGGGGCCCAGTACTTC. Its protein is CSASALAGAGAQYF.

V gene TRBV7-9 combines with J gene TRBJ2-1, with 7 bases lining up with TRBD1. The trim removed 3 bases at V and 0 bases at J, leaving 8 bases unmatched. CDR1 and CDR2 (germline): SEHNR, FQNEAQ (reference sequence). The CDR3 has 17 amino acids. The CDR3 spells CASSFEGGYSSYNEQFF. For the CDR3, the DNA is TGTGCCAGCAGCTTTGAAGGGGGCTATAGCTCCTACAATGAGCAGTTCTTC.

A few counts support this clonotype. This chain uses TRBV20-1 with TRBJ2-4, with D unclear. This CDR3 spans 11 amino acids. The V gene's germline CDR1 is DFQATT and CDR2 SNEGSKA (reference sequence). Trimming removed 8 bases at V and 4 bases at J, with 9 bases between. This CDR3 reads CSTLGKNIQYF. In DNA form, the CDR3 reads TGCAGTACTCTCGGGAAAAACATTCAGTACTTC.

This clonotype has a handful of counts. The rearrangement joins TRBV20-1 to TRBJ2-7, with D tentatively TRBD2 (6 bases). Trimming cost V 5 bases and J 5 bases, with 19 bases left between them. The CDR3 runs 14 residues. CDR1 is DFQATT and CDR2 is SNEGSKA in the germline V gene (reference sequence). CDR3 bases: TGCAGTGCTTTCCCTCCCGGGAGACTCAACGAGCAGTACTTC. Protein product: CSAFPPGRLNEQYF.

The gene calls are TRBV28 and TRBJ2-7; no clear D gene. Deletions cut 5 bases from V and 6 bases from J, with 17 bases between. Germline loops: CDR1 MDHEN, CDR2 SYDVKM. The CDR3 is 14 residues long. CDR3 sequence reads: CASSPPRPTSEQYF. CDR3 coding DNA: TGTGCCAGCAGTCCCCCCCGACCGACCTCCGAGCAGTACTTC.

This clonotype was detected many times. This rearrangement joins TRBV28 to TRBJ2-2; 7 bases map to TRBD2. The CDR3 length is 14 residues. The ends lost 5 bases at V and 5 bases at J; junction bases unmatched: 5. The germline CDR1 and CDR2 sequences are MDHEN and SYDVKM. DNA of the CDR3: TGTGCCAGCAGTCCCGGGGGAGGGACCGGGGAGCTGTTTTTT. Its translation is CASSPGGGTGELFF.

This clonotype was counted only a few times. The rearrangement uses TRBV6-2 or TRBV6-3 and TRBJ2-2, with 9 bases identical to TRBD2. Per germline, CDR1 MNHEY and CDR2 SVGEGT. Trimming cost V 6 bases and J 8 bases; bases outside gene matches: 10. The CDR3 covers 15 residues. In DNA, the CDR3 is TGTGCCAGCAGCCCGACTAGCGGCAGTTTGGGGGAGCTGTTTTTT. Its translation is CASSPTSGSLGELFF.

The V call is TRBV7-9, the J call TRBJ2-2; 8 bases are shared with TRBD1. There are 15 residues in the CDR3. The germline gives CDR1 SEHNR, CDR2 FQNEAQ (reference sequence). After removal of 11 bases from V and 5 bases from J, the junction contained 13 bases not matched to a gene. CDR3 DNA sequence: TGTGCCTCTCAAGGGGGACAGGTCGCTACCGGGGAGCTGTTTTTT. Protein sequence: CASQGGQVATGELFF.

This clonotype was seen a few times. The genes are TRBV7-2 and TRBJ2-2; D is perhaps TRBD1 (6 bases). Trimming stripped 2 bases from V and 6 bases from J, with 13 bases between. The CDR3 is 15 amino acids. The germline CDR1 and CDR2 sequences are SGHTA and FQGNSA. This CDR3 reads CASSLIGTSSGELFF. The CDR3 DNA reads as TGTGCCAGCAGCTTAATCGGGACAAGTTCCGGGGAGCTGTTTTTT.

A few counts support this clonotype. This rearrangement joins TRBV15 to TRBJ2-5, with TRBD2 matching 9 bases. Trimming took 1 base from V and 2 from J; bases not matched to a gene: 2. Germline V gene data show CDR1 as LNHNV and CDR2 as YYDKDF (reference sequence). The CDR3 is 15 residues long. CDR3 nucleotide sequence: TGTGCCACCAGCAGAGTTCTAGCGGGACAAGAGACCCAGTACTTC. Translation gives CATSRVLAGQETQYF.

The chain has TRBV20-1 and TRBJ2-3; D might be TRBD2 (5 bases). V was pared by 0 bases and J by 6 bases, with 10 bases between. CDR3 length: 13 amino acids. The germline CDR1 and CDR2 sequences are DFQATT and SNEGSKA (reference sequence). As DNA, the CDR3 is TGCAGTGCTAGAGATGACGGGATGGATACGCAGTATTTT. Translating it yields CSARDDGMDTQYF.